The present entry profiles one T cell receptor (beta chain) with its context. Per the original methods: From reference gene primer amplification, estimates of nucleated cell counts were derived. Assay used: immunoSEQ multiplex PCR; TCRdb lists only in-frame clones, some missing. V and J calls and clone size are as listed in that table; D and trimming were resolved from the DNA. The data contain around 68,000 clones, roughly 93% of them seen just once; the ten biggest clones take up roughly 1.5%. The data belong to a study of blood T cell repertoires in COVID-19. At the level of the study: Collection of acute and convalescent COVID-19 samples took place in the United States, Italy and Spain. The cDNA or gDNA used as material had been derived from T cells, B-cell-depleted T cells, or PBMCs.

This clonotype was sampled from a human donor in a cohort sampled during active COVID-19. Sequences were obtained from peripheral blood.

CDR3 protein: CASTPLRQGAPGELFF. The CDR3 DNA is TGCGCCAGCACCCCTTTAAGACAGGGGGCGCCCGGGGAGCTGTTTTTT. The chain employs TRBV5-1 and TRBJ2-2; 10 nucleotides line up with TRBD1. Trimming removed 6 bases from V and 6 bases from J; junction bases left unmatched: 11. Germline CDR1 and CDR2: SGHRS and YFSETQ. This CDR3 has 16 amino acids.